The 30 T cell receptor beta chains below come from one sample, sequenced in a study of early T cells in non-severe SARS-CoV-2 infection. TCRdb used MiXCR to reprocess the 5' RACE reads, holding one entry per CDR3 protein. The repertoire consists of just over 80,000 distinct CDR3 sequences, with around 15% occurring once and the leading ten covering 1.4%. The sequenced sample consisted of whole blood. The receptors derive from an adult who was a healthcare worker with PCR-confirmed SARS-CoV-2 infection or an uninfected control (not recorded which).

This clonotype was picked up many times. The chain employs TRBV11-2 and TRBJ1-1, with 8 bases matching TRBD1. V dropped 3 bases and J dropped 0; count of bases not matched to a gene: 3. From germline, CDR1 is SGHAT and CDR2 FQNNGV. This CDR3 is built from 15 residues. Here the CDR3 DNA reads TGTGCCAGCAGCTTCAGGGGGCCCGTGAACACTGAAGCTTTCTTT. Its translation is CASSFRGPVNTEAFF.

This clonotype was recorded at least ten times. The chain uses TRBV11-2 and TRBJ2-3; D unclear. Germline CDR1 and CDR2: SGHAT and FQNNGV. Trimming removed 5 bases from V and 3 bases from J, with 6 bases in between. The CDR3 runs 12 residues. The CDR3 bases are TGTGCCAGCAGCGACCAAACAGATACGCAGTATTTT. Translated: CASSDQTDTQYF.

This clonotype was recorded many times. The chain carries TRBV12-3 or TRBV12-4 and TRBJ2-1; D is uncertain. With 3 bases removed from V and 4 bases from J, the gap between germline ends came to 4 bases. The CDR3 runs to 12 residues. CDR3 protein: CASSFGYNEQFF. DNA for the CDR3: TGTGCCAGCAGTTTCGGATACAATGAGCAGTTCTTC.

This clonotype was observed at least ten times. The chain employs TRBV11-2 and TRBJ2-5, with a possible D match to TRBD2 (5 bases). The CDR3 runs to 13 residues. Trimming removed 3 bases from V and 5 bases from J, with 10 bases in between. Germline loops: CDR1 SGHAT, CDR2 FQNNGV. In DNA, the CDR3 is TGTGCCAGCAGCTTCGGACTCCCCGAGACCCAGTACTTC. It is translated as CASSFGLPETQYF.

In this sample, this clonotype turned up many times. V usage is TRBV6-1 and J usage is TRBJ1-1; a possible D gene is TRBD1 (5 bases). The CDR3 spans 12 residues. Germline assignment: CDR1 MNHNS and CDR2 SASEGT. V shed 5 bases and J shed 9 bases, with 13 bases lying between them. The CDR3: CASSHPGTKAFF. DNA of the CDR3: TGTGCCAGCAGTCACCCAGGGACTAAAGCTTTCTTT.

The rearrangement joins TRBV20-1 to TRBJ2-1; D perhaps matches TRBD1 (6 bases). The germline V gene has CDR1 DFQATT and CDR2 SNEGSKA (reference sequence). Between the trimmed V and J ends, which lost 1 base and 0 bases, there was a span of 13 bases. The CDR3 is made up of 16 amino acids. The CDR3 DNA sequence: TGCAGTGCTAGAGCGGTCAGGGGAAGCTCCTACAATGAGCAGTTCTTC. This encodes CSARAVRGSSYNEQFF.

Ten or more counts support this clonotype. The rearrangement links TRBV7-9 to TRBJ2-1, with D possibly TRBD2 on 5 matching bases. The V end lost 5 bases, the J end lost 5 bases, and 16 bases lay between the germline ends. This CDR3 has 15 amino acids. CDR1 is SEHNR and CDR2 is FQNEAQ in the germline V gene (reference sequence). The CDR3 spells CASSNPRDPDNEQFF. The CDR3 DNA is TGTGCCAGCAGCAATCCTCGGGATCCTGACAATGAGCAGTTCTTC.

This chain uses TRBV5-4 with TRBJ2-5; TRBD1 agrees at 7 bases. Trimming at V came to 4 bases and at J to 4 bases, leaving 7 bases not matched to a gene. The CDR3 totals 14 residues. The germline CDR1 and CDR2 sequences are SGHNT and YYREEE (reference sequence). The CDR3 loop reads CASSNRDRRETQYF. CDR3 DNA: TGTGCCAGCAGCAACCGGGACAGACGAGAGACCCAGTACTTC.

This clonotype was recorded many times. V and J are TRBV6-5 and TRBJ1-2; TRBD1 might be the D (6 bases). The CDR3 length is 16 residues. CDR1 and CDR2 (germline): MNHEY, SVGAGI. The ends were cut back, 2 bases at V and 8 bases at J, with 21 bases in the middle. CDR3 nucleotide sequence: TGTGCCAGCAGTTACGCCTCTCGGGGGGCGCGGGAAGGCTACACCTTC. It codes for CASSYASRGAREGYTF.

This clonotype appeared many times. This CDR3 is CASSPQKNTEAFF. CDR3 DNA: TGTGCCAGCTCGCCCCAGAAGAACACTGAAGCTTTCTTT. This chain joins TRBV18 and TRBJ1-1; D gene ambiguous. This CDR3 contains 13 residues. In germline, CDR1 is KGHSH, CDR2 LQKENI. V shed 6 bases and J shed 1 base, with 9 bases lying between them.

V usage is TRBV4-1 and J usage is TRBJ1-1; D uncertain. Germline-derived CDR1 and CDR2 are MGHRA and YSYEKL. V was cut by 0 bases and J by 3 bases, with 11 bases left in between. The CDR3 contains 15 residues. This chain's CDR3 is CASSQESGPYTEAFF. The CDR3 DNA reads as TGCGCCAGCAGCCAAGAATCCGGGCCTTACACTGAAGCTTTCTTT.

This clonotype was seen at least ten times. The chain is built from TRBV6-5 and TRBJ1-5; tentative D call: TRBD1 (5 bases). Trimming left V 0 bases short and J 6 bases short, with 12 bases between. Germline V gives CDR1 MNHEY, CDR2 SVGAGI. The CDR3 is 15 residues long. The CDR3 DNA reads TGTGCCAGCAGTTACTCGAATCAGGGCGGTCAGCCCCAGCATTTT. This codes for CASSYSNQGGQPQHF.

The sample holds many counts of this clonotype. The chain recombines TRBV11-2 with TRBJ2-7; 9 bases map to TRBD1. CDR1 SGHAT and CDR2 FQNNGV come from the germline V gene. This CDR3 is built from 14 residues. The V and J ends lost 3 bases and 2 bases, in that order; junction bases with no gene match: 2. Written as DNA, the CDR3 is TGTGCCAGCAGCTTCGGGACAGGGCCCTACGAGCAGTACTTC. As protein: CASSFGTGPYEQYF.

This clonotype was detected only a few times. The rearrangement links TRBV7-2 to TRBJ2-2, with 9 positions matching TRBD1. The CDR3 consists of 15 residues. Unmatched junction bases numbered 5, after V lost 3 bases and J lost 6 bases. Germline-derived CDR1 and CDR2 are SGHTA and FQGNSA. The CDR3 region has the DNA TGTGCCAGCAGCTTCCGGACAGGGGTGGCCGGGGAGCTGTTTTTT. Translation: CASSFRTGVAGELFF.

This clonotype was seen a few times. The gene calls are TRBV11-2 and TRBJ2-5; a possible D gene is TRBD2 (5 bases). V lost 5 bases and J 5 bases, leaving 9 bases between the germline ends. This CDR3 spans 12 amino acids. Germline CDR1 is SGHAT and CDR2 is FQNNGV. The CDR3: CASSLLAETQYF. CDR3 in DNA: TGTGCCAGCAGCCTCTTAGCGGAGACCCAGTACTTC.

This clonotype was recorded many times. The rearrangement joins TRBV15 to TRBJ2-3; tentative D call: TRBD1 (6 bases). V dropped 2 bases and J dropped 1 base, with 19 bases sitting between them. CDR3 size: 18 residues. Per germline, CDR1 LNHNV and CDR2 YYDKDF (reference sequence). CDR3 amino acids: CATSRSPHRARGTDTQYF. The CDR3 coding sequence is TGTGCCACCAGCAGATCACCTCACAGGGCCCGGGGCACAGATACGCAGTATTTT.

V usage is TRBV5-1 and J usage is TRBJ1-1; 7 nucleotides line up with TRBD1. Germline V lookup: CDR1 SGHRS, CDR2 YFSETQ. The CDR3 spans 15 residues. After removal of 0 bases from V and 0 bases from J, the junction contained 2 bases not matched to a gene. In nucleotides, the CDR3 is TGCGCCAGCAGCTTGGGGGGACAGATGAACACTGAAGCTTTCTTT. It yields the protein CASSLGGQMNTEAFF.

This clonotype was seen repeatedly, ten times or more. The chain carries TRBV18 and TRBJ2-2; D ambiguous. CDR3 length equals 16 residues. The germline V and J ends were trimmed by 1 base and 0 bases, with 9 bases remaining between them. Germline-derived CDR1 and CDR2 are KGHSH and LQKENI. In DNA form, the CDR3 reads TGTGCCAGCTCACCACGGCAGACCTCGAACACCGGGGAGCTGTTTTTT. This sequence encodes CASSPRQTSNTGELFF.

The chain links TRBV28 to TRBJ1-1, with 7 bases identical to TRBD1. Germline V gene data show CDR1 as MDHEN and CDR2 as SYDVKM. The CDR3 has 14 residues. J lost 5 bases, V lost 2 bases, and 5 bases had no gene match. CDR3 region: CASSLPMTGTEAFF. CDR3 nucleotide sequence: TGTGCCAGCAGTTTACCCATGACAGGGACTGAAGCTTTCTTT.

This clonotype has at least ten counts. The rearrangement joins TRBV9 to TRBJ2-2, with 10 bases identical to TRBD1. This CDR3 spans 16 amino acids. Losses at the gene ends were 3 bases for V and 5 bases for J; bases not matched to a gene: 7. In germline, CDR1 is SGDLS, CDR2 YYNGEE. The CDR3, as DNA: TGTGCCAGCAGCGCGACAGGGGGCCGAGGGACCGGGGAGCTGTTTTTT. It encodes CASSATGGRGTGELFF.

This clonotype was counted ten times or more. The chain employs TRBV7-6 and TRBJ1-1; D is unclear. V lost 1 base and J lost 7, with 13 bases in between. The CDR3 extends over 14 amino acids. Germline V gene data show CDR1 as SGHVS and CDR2 as FNYEAQ. The chain's CDR3 is CASSLVRGFGEAFF. The DNA of the CDR3 is TGTGCCAGCAGCTTAGTTCGGGGATTTGGTGAAGCTTTCTTT.

This clonotype was counted between two and nine times. The J gene is TRBJ2-3, the V gene TRBV30; the match to TRBD2 covers 11 bases. J lost 1 base, V lost 2 bases, and 5 bases had no gene match. CDR1 and CDR2 from the germline V gene are GTSNPN and SVGIG (reference sequence). CDR3 length equals 16 residues. The CDR3 loop reads CAWSPLAGGGTDTQYF. CDR3 in DNA: TGTGCCTGGAGTCCCCTAGCGGGGGGCGGCACAGATACGCAGTATTTT.

The chain joins TRBV5-1 to TRBJ2-2; 7 nucleotides match TRBD2. Germline V gives CDR1 SGHRS, CDR2 YFSETQ. The CDR3 has 16 amino acids. Unmatched junction bases numbered 6, after V lost 0 bases and J lost 4 bases. Here the CDR3 reads CASSLVGRGVTGELFF. CDR3 nucleotides: TGCGCCAGCAGCTTGGTTGGCCGGGGGGTCACCGGGGAGCTGTTTTTT.

This clonotype showed up many times. J is TRBJ2-7 and V is TRBV5-1; the match to TRBD2 covers 9 bases. Germline assignment: CDR1 SGHRS and CDR2 YFSETQ. The CDR3 consists of 15 residues. V lost 4 bases and J lost 0; bases outside the gene matches: 5. CDR3 coding DNA: TGCGCCAGCAGCCCTCTAGCGGGGTCCTCCTACGAGCAGTACTTC. Translated: CASSPLAGSSYEQYF.

Ten or more counts support this clonotype. The V and J genes are TRBV12-5 and TRBJ1-1; D is undetermined. V lost 1 base to trimming and J lost 8 bases, with 11 bases between them. CDR1 LGHNT and CDR2 FRNRAP come from the germline V gene. This CDR3 comprises 13 residues. As DNA, the CDR3 is TGTGCTAGTGGTTTGGACCTACGGAAAGAAGCTTTCTTT. Amino acid sequence: CASGLDLRKEAFF.

This clonotype appeared many times. The chain joins TRBV7-9 to TRBJ2-6, with D unclear. CDR1 and CDR2 from the germline V gene are SEHNR and FQNEAQ (reference sequence). The CDR3 length is 14 residues. Between the trimmed V and J ends, which lost 5 bases and 4 bases, there was a span of 9 bases. The CDR3 bases are TGTGCCAGCAGCATAGAGTGGGGGGCCAACGTCCTGACTTTC. It codes for CASSIEWGANVLTF.

This clonotype showed up many times. J is TRBJ2-7 and V is TRBV7-8; possibly TRBD1 or TRBD2 for D (5 bases each). V was pared by 1 base and J by 0 bases, with 10 bases between. CDR1 is SGHVS and CDR2 is FQNEAQ in the germline V gene. The CDR3 length is 15 residues. The CDR3 sequence: CASSLVGVLSYEQYF. As DNA, the CDR3 is TGTGCCAGCAGCTTAGTGGGGGTCCTCTCCTACGAGCAGTACTTC. Drawing the rest from reference TRBV7-8 and TRBJ2-7, the complete variable domain is GAGVSQSPRYKVAKRGQDVALRCDPISGHVSLFWYQQALGQGPEFLTYFQNEAQLDKSGLPSDRFFAERPEGSVSTLKIQRTQQEDSAVYLCASSLVGVLSYEQYFGPGTRLTVT.

V is TRBV6-6 and J is TRBJ1-5; D is perhaps TRBD1 (5 bases). V was shortened by 8 bases and J by 7 bases, with 27 bases between the two germline ends. The CDR3 extends over 17 amino acids. The germline CDR1 and CDR2 sequences are MNHNY and SVGAGI (reference sequence). The CDR3: CASSEVSGTGGGQPQHF. DNA of the CDR3: TGTGCCAGCTCAGAGGTCAGCGGAACAGGTGGAGGACAGCCCCAGCATTTT.

In this sample, this clonotype turned up a few times. J is TRBJ2-2 and V is TRBV19; D is perhaps TRBD1 (6 bases). CDR1 LNHDA and CDR2 SQIVND come from the germline V gene (reference sequence). The V end lost 1 base, the J end lost 6 bases, and 21 bases lay between the germline ends. This CDR3 contains 18 residues. The CDR3 region is CASSIGTRRSGQSGELFF. In DNA form, the CDR3 reads TGTGCCAGTAGTATAGGTACCCGACGTTCAGGACAGTCCGGGGAGCTGTTTTTT. The complete variable domain, with remaining parts taken from reference TRBV19 and TRBJ2-2, reads DGGITQSPKYLFRKEGQNVTLSCEQNLNHDAMYWYRQDPGQGLRLIYYSQIVNDFQKGDIAEGYSVSREKKESFPLTVTSAQKNPTAFYLCASSIGTRRSGQSGELFFGEGSRLTVL.

CDR3: CSASTPSNTEAFF. The CDR3 DNA reads TGCAGTGCTAGTACTCCCAGCAACACTGAAGCTTTCTTT. This chain joins TRBV20-1 and TRBJ1-1; D call uncertain. CDR3 length equals 13 residues. V gave up 3 bases and J gave up 2 bases, with 10 bases separating them. Germline CDR1 and CDR2: DFQATT and SNEGSKA (reference sequence).